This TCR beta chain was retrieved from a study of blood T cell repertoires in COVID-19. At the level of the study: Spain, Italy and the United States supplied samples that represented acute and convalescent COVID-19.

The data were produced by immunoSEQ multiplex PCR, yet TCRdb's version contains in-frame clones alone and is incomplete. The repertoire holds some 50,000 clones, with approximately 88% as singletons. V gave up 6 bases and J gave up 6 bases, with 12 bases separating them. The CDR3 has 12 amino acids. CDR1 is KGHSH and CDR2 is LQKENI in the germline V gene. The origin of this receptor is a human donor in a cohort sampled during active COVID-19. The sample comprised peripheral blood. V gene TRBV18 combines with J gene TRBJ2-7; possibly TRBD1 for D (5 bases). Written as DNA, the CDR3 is TGTGCCAGCTCCTCGTCAGGGCCCGAGCAGTACTTC. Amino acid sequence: CASSSSGPEQYF.